The 20 T cell receptor beta chains reported below all come from one sample, sequenced in a study of control samples from healthy donors and cancer patients. Sequencing used immunoSEQ multiplex PCR; TCRdb keeps in-frame clones, though not all of them. The sample lists roughly 120,000 clones, about 95% occurring once. Sequenced: blood. The receptors were sampled from a man aged 25-45 years in good health.

The chain carries TRBV9 and TRBJ1-5; the D is unclear. V lost 0 bases to trimming and J lost 4 bases, with 8 bases between them. Germline CDR1 SGDLS, CDR2 YYNGEE. This CDR3 has 14 residues. CDR3 nucleotides: TGTGCCAGCAGCGTAGACCCGGGGAATCAGCCCCAGCATTTT. It specifies CASSVDPGNQPQHF.

V usage is TRBV18 and J usage is TRBJ1-3; 8 bases line up with TRBD1. The CDR3 has 14 residues. Germline V CDR1 and CDR2: KGHSH, LQKENI. The ends lost 4 bases at V and 2 bases at J; junction bases unmatched: 1. CDR3 loop: CASSLDRAGNTIYF. Written as DNA, the CDR3 is TGTGCCAGCTCACTGGACAGGGCTGGAAACACCATATATTTT.

The chain couples TRBV28 to TRBJ1-4, with 10 bases fitting TRBD1. Trimming took 6 bases from V and 7 from J; bases not matched to a gene: 17. Germline V CDR1 and CDR2: MDHEN, SYDVKM. The CDR3 extends over 18 amino acids. The CDR3 DNA reads as TGTGCCAGCAGCCTTATCCGACAGGGGGCCGGTGGGGGTGAAAAACTGTTTTTT. This sequence encodes CASSLIRQGAGGGEKLFF.

V and J are TRBV7-2 and TRBJ1-5; 9 nucleotides match TRBD1. The CDR3 length is 15 residues. The V and J ends lost 1 base and 5 bases, in that order; junction bases with no gene match: 3. Per germline, CDR1 SGHTA and CDR2 FQGNSA. The CDR3 region is CASSLGQGVHQPQHF. CDR3 DNA sequence: TGTGCCAGCAGCTTAGGACAGGGGGTCCATCAGCCCCAGCATTTT. Combining the CDR3 with reference TRBV7-2 and TRBJ1-5 gives the whole variable domain GAGVSQSPSNKVTEKGKDVELRCDPISGHTALYWYRQSLGQGLEFLIYFQGNSAPDKSGLPSDRFSAERTGGSVSTLTIQRTQQEDSAVYLCASSLGQGVHQPQHFGDGTRLSIL.

The CDR3 DNA follows: TGTGCCAGCAGTCGGACTAGCGTGGCCTACGAGCAGTACTTC. This sequence encodes CASSRTSVAYEQYF. The chain has TRBV3-1 (or the pseudogene TRBV3-2) and TRBJ2-7, with 9 bases that match TRBD2. The CDR3 consists of 14 residues. CDR1 is LGHDT and CDR2 is YNNKEL in the germline V gene (reference sequence). V trimming: 6 bases; J trimming: 2 bases; junction bases outside the gene matches: 5.

V gene TRBV9 combines with J gene TRBJ2-4; 8 nucleotides match TRBD1. The CDR3 runs 15 residues. The V and J ends lost 3 bases and 6 bases, in that order; junction bases with no gene match: 8. Germline V CDR1 and CDR2: SGDLS, YYNGEE. CDR3 coding DNA: TGTGCCAGCAGCGCGACAGGGGAAAGGGGAAACATTCAGTACTTC. The encoded protein is CASSATGERGNIQYF.

The CDR3 bases are TGTGCCAGCAGTTTACCCAGCAGGGGGGGTGGATATTTGCAGTATTTT. This codes for CASSLPSRGGGYLQYF. The chain employs TRBV28 and TRBJ2-3, with D perhaps TRBD1 or TRBD2 (7 bases each). CDR3 size: 16 residues. Trimming removed 2 bases from V and 11 bases from J, with 23 bases in between. Germline-derived CDR1 and CDR2 are MDHEN and SYDVKM.

The V gene is TRBV30, the J gene TRBJ2-7; D remains ambiguous. This CDR3 comprises 11 residues. The V and J ends lost 7 bases and 1 base respectively, with 8 bases between them. Germline CDR1 GTSNPN, CDR2 SVGIG (reference sequence). The CDR3 DNA follows: TGTGCCTTTCAGGATTCCTACGAGCAGTACTTC. This sequence encodes CAFQDSYEQYF.

The rearrangement links TRBV11-2 to TRBJ1-3; a weak D match, TRBD1 (6 bases). Trimming left V 4 bases short and J 4 bases short, with 20 bases between. The germline CDR1 and CDR2 sequences are SGHAT and FQNNGV. The CDR3 is made up of 17 amino acids. The CDR3 nucleotides are TGTGCCAGCAGCTCCCGGGGGCAGGGGAGATCCGGAAACACCATATATTTT. This sequence encodes CASSSRGQGRSGNTIYF.

The gene calls are TRBV4-3 and TRBJ1-6, with TRBD1 identical over 8 bases. The CDR3 is 18 residues long. The germline V gene has CDR1 LGHNA and CDR2 YSLEER. V was clipped by 0 bases and J by 0 bases; unmatched bases: 4. This CDR3 reads CASSQEYRGASYNSPLHF. The CDR3 DNA is TGCGCCAGCAGCCAAGAATACAGGGGGGCCTCCTATAATTCACCCCTCCACTTT.

The chain recombines TRBV4-3 with TRBJ2-1, with D possibly being TRBD2 (6 bases). The CDR3 spans 16 residues. V dropped 0 bases and J dropped 2 bases, with 11 bases sitting between them. Germline CDR1 is LGHNA and CDR2 is YSLEER. The CDR3 sequence is CASSQDLRLAYNEQFF. CDR3 DNA: TGCGCCAGCAGCCAAGATTTAAGACTAGCCTACAATGAGCAGTTCTTC.

V and J are TRBV4-3 and TRBJ2-3; TRBD2 is a possible D gene (7 bases). Germline CDR1 reads LGHNA; CDR2 reads YSLEER. CDR3 length: 15 amino acids. V was cut by 4 bases and J by 4 bases, with 15 bases left in between. In DNA, the CDR3 is TGCGCCAGCAGCCCTTGGGGGGGGGCGGCAGATACGCAGTATTTT. Translating it yields CASSPWGGAADTQYF.

The chain combines TRBV7-6 with TRBJ1-5; 8 bases map to TRBD1. V gave up 2 bases and J gave up 1 base; unmatched junction bases: 10. Germline CDR1 is SGHVS and CDR2 is FNYEAQ. The CDR3 loop spans 18 amino acids. CDR3 nucleotides: TGTGCCAGCAGCTTAATTTTGAGACAGGGGTTAAGCAATCAGCCCCAGCATTTT. Translating it yields CASSLILRQGLSNQPQHF.

CDR3 region: CASVNSGHTDTQYF. The DNA for the CDR3 is TGTGCCAGCGTCAATTCAGGGCACACAGATACGCAGTATTTT. J is TRBJ2-3 and V is TRBV2; D is perhaps TRBD1 (5 bases). CDR3 length: 14 residues. Trimming cost V 8 bases and J 2 bases, with 14 bases left between them. Per the germline V gene, CDR1 is SNHLY and CDR2 is FYNNEI.

This chain connects TRBV7-2 to TRBJ2-2; 7 nucleotides match TRBD1. Trimming cost V 4 bases and J 4 bases; bases outside gene matches: 9. The CDR3 loop spans 16 amino acids. Germline V lookup: CDR1 SGHTA, CDR2 FQGNSA. The CDR3 is CASSWTTGPSTGELFF. For the CDR3, the DNA is TGTGCCAGCAGCTGGACGACAGGGCCTTCCACCGGGGAGCTGTTTTTT.

The gene calls are TRBV2 and TRBJ2-3; D not certain. V was shortened by 7 bases and J by 2 bases, with 7 bases between the two germline ends. Germline loops: CDR1 SNHLY, CDR2 FYNNEI. CDR3 length equals 12 residues. CDR3 region: CASTLDTDTQYF. The CDR3 DNA sequence: TGTGCCAGCACGCTAGACACAGATACGCAGTATTTT.

The CDR3 loop reads CASSGTGGYNEQFF. The CDR3 DNA reads as TGTGCCAGCAGTGGAACGGGGGGGTACAATGAGCAGTTCTTC. The V and J genes are TRBV25-1 and TRBJ2-1; 8 positions match TRBD2. This CDR3 spans 14 amino acids. The germline V gene has CDR1 MGHDK and CDR2 SYGVNS. J lost 4 bases, V lost 4 bases, and 3 bases had no gene match.

J is TRBJ2-5 and V is TRBV5-6; D might be TRBD2 (6 bases). The CDR3 consists of 13 residues. The V end was cut by 5 bases, the J end by 10 bases, with 18 bases between. The germline CDR1 and CDR2 sequences are SGHDT and YYEEEE. CDR3 loop: CASRRTTSGGQYF. In DNA, the CDR3 is TGTGCCAGCAGGCGGACTACCTCAGGAGGCCAGTACTTC. Full variable domain (outside the CDR3, taken from reference TRBV5-6 and TRBJ2-5): DAGVTQSPTHLIKTRGQQVTLRCSPKSGHDTVSWYQQALGQGPQFIFQYYEEEERQRGNFPDRFSGHQFPNYSSELNVNALLLGDSALYLCASRRTTSGGQYFGPGTRLLVL.

V and J are TRBV5-6 and TRBJ1-2, with D unclear. This CDR3 is 12 amino acids long. V was trimmed by 2 bases and J by 8 bases, leaving 10 bases between them. CDR1 is SGHDT and CDR2 is YYEEEE in the germline V gene. The CDR3 region has the DNA TGTGCCAGCAGCTTAGATCCATCAGGCTACACCTTC. Translating it yields CASSLDPSGYTF.

The rearrangement uses TRBV19 and TRBJ1-1; D possibly corresponds to TRBD1 (6 bases). The CDR3 totals 16 residues. The germline V gene has CDR1 LNHDA and CDR2 SQIVND (reference sequence). The ends were cut back, 3 bases at V and 4 bases at J, with 18 bases in the middle. Here the CDR3 reads CASSMIGQGQGTEAFF. For the CDR3, the DNA is TGTGCCAGTAGTATGATTGGGCAGGGGCAGGGCACTGAAGCTTTCTTT.